The clone carrying this T cell receptor (beta chain) has just a few counts. Its antigen is as yet unknown. The junction differs from germline at one of its ends, possibly a read error. Each CDR3 protein is one row after TCRdb ran MiXCR on the 5' RACE reads. The sample has 300,000 to 400,000 distinct CDR3 sequences, about 28% seen once. The data stem from a study of identical twins' blood T cells. Germline CDR1 reads SGHRS; CDR2 reads YFSETQ. The CDR3 contains 13 residues. Overall study results and limits: Each donor's most abundant TCRbeta clonotypes shared more CDR3 sequences with her twin than unrelated donors. Mainly, cloneset size products determined shared clonotypes, twins included. V gene usage reportedly matched far better within twin pairs than unrelated donors.

The sample comprised PBMCs. The clonotype originates from a woman between 18 and 49 years old in good health. The chain carries TRBV5-1 and TRBJ2-3, with unresolved D. In DNA, the CDR3 is TGCGCCAGTAGCTTTCCGTTCGTAGATACGCAGTATTTT. Encoded protein: CASSFPFVDTQYF.